This T cell receptor (beta chain) was obtained from a study of T cells after yellow fever vaccination (dated by TCRdb to between 2018 and 2021). About the study as a whole: The SMART-Seq v4 Ultra Low Input RNA kit was used to prepare libraries from fractions with low cell numbers. To follow T-cell clones before and after both primary and booster YFV17D yellow fever vaccination, bulk TCR alpha and beta repertoires underwent longitudinal sequencing. Blood samples were taken at several timepoints before and after primary and secondary immunization, and bulk PBMC replicates and cell subsets were isolated. Two healthy male donors, one aged 18 to 30 and one aged 30 to 40 years, made up the cohort. General study outcomes and caveats: Compared with the primary T-cell response, the secondary T-cell response was faster but weaker, reaching its peak on day 5 rather than on day 15. Most clones expanded after primary vaccination were re-detected after the booster (almost 98% of CD4 and roughly 87% of CD8), suggesting broad memory maintenance. Because abundant contaminating clonotypes from the bulk population could be contained in FACS-sorted repertoires, computational filtering was required. A small fraction of clonotypes appeared in both the CD4 and CD8 compartments, likely as a result of convergent recombination. The study included only a couple of donors, which limits how far the findings can be generalized.

Sample treatment or condition, as interpreted from the label and publication: live attenuated yellow fever vaccine strain. PBMCs were isolated from peripheral blood using a standard Ficoll-Paque protocol. Dynabeads CD4 and CD8 positive selection kits were used to isolate the CD4 and CD8 T-cell fractions. RNA was extracted with TriZol from bulk PBMCs, CD4 and CD8 fractions, and dextramer-positive and dextramer-negative fractions. Details on this clonotype: This clone's antigen is unknown. Base-call qualities are not available, and no considerably larger clone is one nucleotide away.

Sequencing relied on an Illumina NovaSeq 6000. TCR cDNA was synthesized by 5'RACE template switching, which introduced a universal primer site and unique molecular identifiers. cDNA synthesis was primed from both the TCR alpha and TCR beta constant segments. Libraries were amplified in two PCR steps, with sample barcodes and sequencing adapters added in the second step. Sequencing of libraries was performed on Illumina HiSeq 2500 (2x100 bp) or NovaSeq (2x150 bp). The original pipeline was this. Reads were demultiplexed and collapsed into UMI consensus sequences with MIGEC, and V(D)J alignment was performed with MiXCR. Using edgeR on replicate PBMC samples, clonotypes were called vaccine-responding if FDR was below 0.01 and the log2 fold change was above 5 up to day 15. Bulk clonotypes were assigned CD4 or CD8 identity according to which sequenced CD4 or CD8 repertoire held them at higher abundance. In-frame beta chains were kept once TCRdb had trimmed the public reads at Q25 with fastp and called clones with MiXCR. Rows are combined by CDR3 protein, so each entry shows the most common genes and DNA. These V and J calls derive from TCRdb rather than the authors' analysis. The sample includes hundreds of thousands of distinct CDR3 sequences, with around 12% observed a single time. The top ten clonotypes cover roughly 3% of the sample.

Counted from cysteine to phenylalanine, this CDR3 has 14 amino acids. Only the CDR3 region is kept as DNA, spanning 42 bases read in frame from base 1. Based on the germline V gene, the CDR1 and CDR2 sequences are SGHRS and YFSETQ. Deletion took 5 bases off V and 3 bases off J, with a span of 14 bases between the germline ends. The material was CD4+ T cells sorted from PBMCs, obtained 15 days after the yellow fever booster vaccination. In this chain, TRBV5-1 is recombined with TRBJ1-2; the D gene identity is not certain. This receptor was taken from a man in his late teens or twenties who received the YFV17D yellow fever vaccine. The nucleotides are TGCGCCAGCAGGCCGGCGTCGCAGGACTATGGCTACACCTTC. Translation gives CASRPASQDYGYTF. Joined to the reference TRBV5-1 and TRBJ1-2 proteins, this CDR3 gives the full variable domain: KAGVTQTPRYLIKTRGQQVTLSCSPISGHRSVSWYQQTPGQGLQFLFEYFSETQRNKGNFPGRFSGRQFSNSRSEMNVSTLELGDSALYLCASRPASQDYGYTFGSGTRLTVV.